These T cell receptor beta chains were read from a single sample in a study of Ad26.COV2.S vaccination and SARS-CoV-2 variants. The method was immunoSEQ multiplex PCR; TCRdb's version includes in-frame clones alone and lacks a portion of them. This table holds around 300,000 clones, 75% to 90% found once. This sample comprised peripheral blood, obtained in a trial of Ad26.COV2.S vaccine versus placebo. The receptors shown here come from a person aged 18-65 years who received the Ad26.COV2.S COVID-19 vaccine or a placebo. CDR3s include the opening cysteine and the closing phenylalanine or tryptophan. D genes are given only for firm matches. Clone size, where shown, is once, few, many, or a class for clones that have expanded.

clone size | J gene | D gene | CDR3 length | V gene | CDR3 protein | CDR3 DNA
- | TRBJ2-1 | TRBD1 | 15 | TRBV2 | CASSWDRSSYNEQFF | TGTGCCAGCAGTTGGGACAGGAGCTCCTACAATGAGCAGTTCTTC
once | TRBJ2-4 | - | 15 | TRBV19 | CASSLGGVAKNIQYF | TGTGCCAGTAGTCTCGGGGGTGTTGCCAAAAACATTCAGTACTTC
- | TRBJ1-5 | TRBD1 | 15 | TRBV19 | CASSIVGTGHQPQHF | TGTGCCAGTAGTATAGTGGGGACAGGGCATCAGCCCCAGCATTTT
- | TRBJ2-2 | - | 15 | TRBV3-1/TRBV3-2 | CASSLRRGETGELFF | TGTGCCAGCAGCCTCCGGCGGGGTGAGACCGGGGAGCTGTTTTTT
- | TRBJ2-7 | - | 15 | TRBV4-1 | CASSQGVGFTYEQYF | TGCGCCAGCAGCCAAGGAGTAGGCTTTACCTACGAGCAGTACTTC
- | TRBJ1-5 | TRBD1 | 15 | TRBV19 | CASSLEGAINQPQHF | TGTGCCAGTAGTTTGGAGGGGGCGATTAATCAGCCCCAGCATTTT
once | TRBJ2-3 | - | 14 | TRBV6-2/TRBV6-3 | CASSYVDSTDTQYF | TGTGCCAGCAGTTACGTTGACAGCACAGATACGCAGTATTTT
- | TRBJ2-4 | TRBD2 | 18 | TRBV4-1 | CASNPGLAGGFAKNIQYF | TGCGCCAGCAACCCTGGACTAGCGGGAGGTTTTGCCAAAAACATTCAGTACTTC
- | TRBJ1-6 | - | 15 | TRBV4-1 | CASSQGPGTNSPLHF | TGCGCCAGCAGCCAAGGCCCAGGGACGAATTCACCCCTCCACTTT
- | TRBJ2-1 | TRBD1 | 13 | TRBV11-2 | CASSQDRASEQFF | TGTGCCAGCAGCCAAGACAGGGCTAGTGAGCAGTTCTTC
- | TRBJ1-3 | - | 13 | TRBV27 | CASSLRAGNTIYF | TGTGCCAGCAGTTTACGGGCTGGAAACACCATATATTTT
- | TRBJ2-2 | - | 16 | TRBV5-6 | CASSGQGSAGTGELFF | TGTGCCAGCAGCGGCCAGGGTTCAGCAGGGACCGGGGAGCTGTTTTTT
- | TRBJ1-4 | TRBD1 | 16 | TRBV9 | CASSVANGDRGEKLFF | TGTGCCAGCAGCGTAGCAAATGGGGACAGGGGTGAAAAACTGTTTTTT
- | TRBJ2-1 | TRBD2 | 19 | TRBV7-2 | CASSLGASGGASRINEQFF | TGTGCCAGCAGCTTAGGGGCTAGCGGGGGGGCCTCCCGTATCAATGAGCAGTTCTTC
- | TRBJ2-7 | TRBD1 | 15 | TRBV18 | CASSSIGTGSYEQYF | TGTGCCAGCTCATCAATCGGGACAGGCTCCTACGAGCAGTACTTC
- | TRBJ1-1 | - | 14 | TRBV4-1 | CASSQVREGAEAFF | TGCGCCAGCAGCCAAGTTAGGGAGGGGGCTGAAGCTTTCTTT
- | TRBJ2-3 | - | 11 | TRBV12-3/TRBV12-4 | CASTGSDTQYF | TGTGCCAGCACTGGGTCTGATACGCAGTATTTT
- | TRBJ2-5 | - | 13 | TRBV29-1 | CSVETGFVETQYF | TGCAGCGTAGAGACAGGATTTGTCGAGACCCAGTACTTC
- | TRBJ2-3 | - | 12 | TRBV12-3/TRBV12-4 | CASRSIVDTQYF | TGTGCCAGCAGGTCAATAGTGGATACGCAGTATTTT
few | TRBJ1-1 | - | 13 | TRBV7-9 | CASSFAGNTEAFF | TGTGCCAGCAGCTTCGCGGGGAACACTGAAGCTTTCTTT
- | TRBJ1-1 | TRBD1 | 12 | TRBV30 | CAWSSTGREAFF | TGTGCCTGGAGCTCGACAGGGAGAGAAGCTTTCTTT
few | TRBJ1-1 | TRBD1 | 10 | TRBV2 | CASRQGWAFF | TGTGCCAGCAGACAGGGGTGGGCTTTCTTT
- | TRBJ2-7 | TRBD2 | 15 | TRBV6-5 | CASTQLGGNTYEQYF | TGTGCCAGCACCCAACTGGGGGGGAACACCTACGAGCAGTACTTC
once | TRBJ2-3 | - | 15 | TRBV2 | CASSEAADSTDTQYF | TGTGCCAGCAGTGAAGCCGCAGACTCTACAGATACGCAGTATTTT
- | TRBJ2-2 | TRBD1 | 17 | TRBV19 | CASSMSPGQGITGELFF | TGTGCCAGTAGTATGAGCCCGGGACAGGGAATCACCGGGGAGCTGTTTTTT
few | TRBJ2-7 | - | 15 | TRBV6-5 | CASSNTGDSSYEQYF | TGTGCCAGCAGTAATACAGGGGACTCCTCCTACGAGCAGTACTTC
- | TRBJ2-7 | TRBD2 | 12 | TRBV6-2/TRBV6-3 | CASSYEAGEQYF | TGTGCCAGCAGTTACGAAGCGGGGGAGCAGTACTTC
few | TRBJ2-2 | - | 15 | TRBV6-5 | CASRFGRVNTGELFF | TGTGCCAGCAGATTTGGGCGGGTAAACACCGGGGAGCTGTTTTTT
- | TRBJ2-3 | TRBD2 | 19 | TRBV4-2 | CASSQDDLAGTYSTDTQYF | TGTGCCAGCAGCCAAGACGATCTAGCGGGGACATATAGCACAGATACGCAGTATTTT
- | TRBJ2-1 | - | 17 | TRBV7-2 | CASSLGYMEGFDLEQFF | TGTGCCAGCAGCTTAGGATATATGGAGGGATTCGACCTTGAGCAGTTCTTC
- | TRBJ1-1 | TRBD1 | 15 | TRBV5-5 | CASSLGGTGDTEAFF | TGTGCCAGCAGCTTGGGGGGCACAGGGGACACTGAAGCTTTCTTT
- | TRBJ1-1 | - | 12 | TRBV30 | CAWSGGGTEAFF | TGTGCCTGGAGTGGGGGAGGGACTGAAGCTTTCTTT
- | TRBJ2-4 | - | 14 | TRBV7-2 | CASSARGAKNIQYF | TGTGCCAGCAGCGCGAGGGGGGCTAAAAACATTCAGTACTTC
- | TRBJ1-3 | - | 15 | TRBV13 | CASKGREASGNTIYF | TGTGCCAGCAAGGGACGGGAAGCCTCTGGAAACACCATATATTTT
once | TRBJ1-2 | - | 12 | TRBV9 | CASRGQFYGYTF | TGTGCCAGCAGAGGACAGTTCTATGGCTACACCTTC
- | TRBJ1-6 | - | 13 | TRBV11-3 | CASSLEENSPLHF | TGTGCCAGCAGCTTAGAGGAGAATTCACCCCTCCACTTT
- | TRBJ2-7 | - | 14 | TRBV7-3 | CASSLTPGDYEQYF | TGTGCCAGCAGCTTAACCCCGGGCGACTACGAGCAGTACTTC
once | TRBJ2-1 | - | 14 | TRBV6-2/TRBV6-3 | CASSPPMFYNEQFF | TGTGCCAGCAGTCCCCCGATGTTCTACAATGAGCAGTTCTTC
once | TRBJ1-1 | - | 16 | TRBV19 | CASSSRFGQGVTEAFF | TGTGCCAGTAGTAGCCGTTTTGGGCAGGGCGTCACTGAAGCTTTCTTT
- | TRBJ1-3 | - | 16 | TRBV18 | CASSPDKVWSGNTIYF | TGTGCCAGCTCACCGGACAAGGTTTGGTCTGGAAACACCATATATTTT
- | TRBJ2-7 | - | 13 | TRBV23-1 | CASSQRWAHEQYF | TGCGCCAGCAGTCAACGGTGGGCCCACGAGCAGTACTTC
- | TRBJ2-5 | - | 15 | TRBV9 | CASSARRDSPETQYF | TGTGCCAGCAGCGCCCGGAGGGACAGCCCAGAGACCCAGTACTTC
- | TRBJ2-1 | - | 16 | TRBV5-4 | CASSLAKRTTNNEQFF | TGTGCCAGCAGCTTGGCCAAAAGGACAACTAACAATGAGCAGTTCTTC
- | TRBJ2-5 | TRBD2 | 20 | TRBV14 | CASSPLGLAGGGGRQETQYF | TGTGCCAGCAGCCCTCTCGGACTAGCGGGAGGCGGAGGTAGACAAGAGACCCAGTACTTC
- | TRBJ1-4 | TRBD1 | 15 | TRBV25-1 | CASSFSTGTNEKLFF | TGTGCCAGCAGCTTTTCGACAGGGACTAATGAAAAACTGTTTTTT
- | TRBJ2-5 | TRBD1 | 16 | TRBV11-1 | CASSNRQGSLKETQYF | TGTGCCAGCAGCAATCGACAGGGGTCACTCAAAGAGACCCAGTACTTC
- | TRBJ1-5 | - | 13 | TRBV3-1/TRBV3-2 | CASSQIEGEPQHF | TGTGCCAGCAGCCAAATCGAAGGGGAACCCCAGCATTTT
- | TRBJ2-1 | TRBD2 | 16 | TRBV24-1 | CATSDASGRTYNEQFF | TGTGCCACCAGTGATGCTAGCGGGAGGACCTACAATGAGCAGTTCTTC
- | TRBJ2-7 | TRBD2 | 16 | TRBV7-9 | CASVPGSRGGTYEQYF | TGTGCCAGCGTCCCAGGCAGCCGCGGGGGGACTTACGAGCAGTACTTC
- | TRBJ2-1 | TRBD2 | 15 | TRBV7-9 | CASSLLLAGNNEQFF | TGTGCCAGCAGCCTGCTACTAGCGGGAAACAATGAGCAGTTCTTC
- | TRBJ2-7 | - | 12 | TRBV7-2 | CASSATNYEQYF | TGTGCCAGCAGCGCCACTAATTACGAGCAGTACTTC